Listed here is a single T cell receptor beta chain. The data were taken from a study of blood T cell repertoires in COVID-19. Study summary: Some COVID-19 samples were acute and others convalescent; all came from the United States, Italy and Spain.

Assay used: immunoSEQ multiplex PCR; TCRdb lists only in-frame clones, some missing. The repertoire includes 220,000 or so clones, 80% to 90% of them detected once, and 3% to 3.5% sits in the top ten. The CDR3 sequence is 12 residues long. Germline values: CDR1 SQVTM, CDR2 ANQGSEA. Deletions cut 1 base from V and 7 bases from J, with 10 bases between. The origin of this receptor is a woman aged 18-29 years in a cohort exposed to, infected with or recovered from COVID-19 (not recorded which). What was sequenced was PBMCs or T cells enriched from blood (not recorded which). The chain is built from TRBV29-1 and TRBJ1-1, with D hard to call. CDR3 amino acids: CSVEGGGREAFF. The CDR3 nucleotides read TGCAGCGTTGAAGGTGGAGGGCGTGAAGCTTTCTTT.